The 19 T cell receptor beta chains reported below all come from one sample, sequenced in a study of blood T cells in healthy people across ages. A J-beta primer mix and a sample-barcoded 5' primer were used in a second PCR of about 7 to 12 cycles. Using its own MiXCR run on the 5' RACE reads, TCRdb lists one record per CDR3 protein. The sample holds hundreds of thousands of distinct CDR3 sequences, over 40% seen once. Sequencing input: blood. These receptors all come from an elderly man in good health.

This clonotype has just a few counts. One end of the junction does not line up with germline, which may come from a read error. The chain combines TRBV7-7 with TRBJ2-7, with 9 positions matching TRBD1. The J call could be wrong; TRBJ2-5 is a better fit for the DNA end. The germline V gene has CDR1 SSHAT and CDR2 FNYEAQ (reference sequence). CDR3 size: 15 residues. For the CDR3, the DNA is TGTGCTAGCAGCTTGCTAGGGACAGGGAAAGAGACCCAGTACTTC. Translation gives CASSLLGTGKETQYF.

This clonotype was counted a few times. J is TRBJ1-5 and V is TRBV28; a possible D gene is TRBD1 (6 bases). V lost 7 bases to trimming and J lost 4 bases, with 14 bases between them. The length of the CDR3 is 14 residues. Germline V gene lookup returns CDR1 MDHEN and CDR2 SYDVKM. In DNA, the CDR3 is TGTGCCAGCAACCTCGGGGGGGCGAATCAGCCCCAGCATTTT. Translating it yields CASNLGGANQPQHF.

This rearrangement joins TRBV4-3 to TRBJ2-3; D is undetermined. The V end lost 1 base, the J end lost 4 bases, and 9 bases lay between the germline ends. The CDR3 loop spans 14 amino acids. Germline lookup yields CDR1 LGHNA and CDR2 YSLEER. CDR3 nucleotide sequence: TGCGCCAGCAGCCAAGCTACGGCCGCAGATACGCAGTATTTT. It yields the protein CASSQATAADTQYF.

This clonotype showed up just a few times. The chain employs TRBV3-1 and TRBJ1-2; 7 bases align to TRBD1. Germline V CDR1 and CDR2: LGHDT, YNNKEL (reference sequence). V was pared by 4 bases and J by 2 bases, with 7 bases of the junction left unmatched. The CDR3 consists of 15 residues. In nucleotides, the CDR3 is TGTGCCAGCAGCCCGACAGGGCCCGAGAACTATGGCTACACCTTC. Its protein product is CASSPTGPENYGYTF.

This clonotype has just a few counts. The chain has TRBV29-1 and TRBJ2-7; 7 bases are a match to TRBD2. Unmatched junction bases numbered 2, after V lost 5 bases and J lost 1 base. Germline lookup yields CDR1 SQVTM and CDR2 ANQGSEA. The CDR3 sequence is 12 residues long. CDR3 DNA: TGCAGCGTTCAGGGAGGGTCCTACGAGCAGTACTTC. This translates into CSVQGGSYEQYF.

The chain couples TRBV3-1 to TRBJ2-1, with 9 bases fitting TRBD2. V lost 4 bases and J lost 6; bases outside the gene matches: 7. There are 15 residues in the CDR3. Germline V gene data show CDR1 as LGHDT and CDR2 as YNNKEL (reference sequence). CDR3 protein: CASSLSAGGINEQFF. The CDR3 coding sequence is TGTGCCAGCAGCCTCTCCGCGGGGGGGATCAATGAGCAGTTCTTC.

This clonotype was counted many times. V gene TRBV7-2 combines with J gene TRBJ2-1; D may be TRBD1 or TRBD2 (5 bases each). The V gene lost 2 bases and the J gene lost 9 bases, with 17 bases spanning the gap. Germline loops: CDR1 SGHTA, CDR2 FQGNSA. This CDR3 comprises 15 residues. CDR3 nucleotide sequence: TGTGCCAGCAGCTTAACCACAGGAGGTTGGAGTGAGCAGTTCTTC. Protein sequence: CASSLTTGGWSEQFF. The variable domain in full, completed from reference TRBV7-2 and TRBJ2-1, reads GAGVSQSPSNKVTEKGKDVELRCDPISGHTALYWYRQSLGQGLEFLIYFQGNSAPDKSGLPSDRFSAERTGGSVSTLTIQRTQQEDSAVYLCASSLTTGGWSEQFFGPGTRLTVL.

V gene TRBV10-3 combines with J gene TRBJ2-4, with D possibly being TRBD1 or TRBD2 (6 bases each). The J call may be mistaken, given a closer DNA end match to TRBJ2-7. Germline CDR1 and CDR2: ENHRY and SYGVKD. The CDR3 is 13 amino acids. CDR3 bases: TGTGCCATCAGGACTTTACAGGGAGGCGAGCAGTACTTC. Amino acids: CAIRTLQGGEQYF.

This clonotype showed up just a few times. The chain carries TRBV29-1 and TRBJ2-5; 7 nucleotides agree with TRBD1. J lost 1 base, V lost 3 bases, and 5 bases had no gene match. The CDR3 sequence is 14 residues long. Looked up from germline, CDR1 is SQVTM and CDR2 is ANQGSEA. The CDR3 DNA sequence: TGCAGCGTTGAGGGCAGGGGGACCCAAGAGACCCAGTACTTC. The encoded protein is CSVEGRGTQETQYF.

The chain is built from TRBV18 and TRBJ1-2; TRBD1 aligns across 7 bases. CDR3 length: 14 residues. In germline, CDR1 is KGHSH, CDR2 LQKENI. V lost 5 bases, J lost 4 bases, and 7 bases stayed unmatched. CDR3 bases: TGTGCCAGCTCAAATGACAGGGATGTCTATGGCTACACCTTC. Protein sequence: CASSNDRDVYGYTF.

The V and J genes are TRBV2 and TRBJ2-7; no firm D call. V gave up 7 bases and J gave up 7 bases, with 20 bases separating them. Germline values: CDR1 SNHLY, CDR2 FYNNEI. This CDR3 has 14 amino acids. CDR3 region: CASTDQFPYNEQYF. The CDR3 DNA follows: TGTGCCAGCACCGACCAGTTCCCCTACAATGAGCAGTACTTC.

The chain couples TRBV28 to TRBJ2-7; D possibly corresponds to TRBD1 (6 bases). The V and J ends lost 5 bases and 5 bases respectively, with 16 bases between them. CDR3 length: 14 residues. Looked up from germline, CDR1 is MDHEN and CDR2 is SYDVKM. DNA for the CDR3: TGTGCCAGCAGTCCATGGACAGTCGGGCACGAGCAGTACTTC. It codes for CASSPWTVGHEQYF.

With regard to this clonotype: The junction shows a germline mismatch at one end, possibly a read error. This chain connects TRBV6-2 or TRBV6-3 to TRBJ2-7; 10 bases agree with TRBD2. There are 13 residues in the CDR3. CDR1 is MNHEY, CDR2 SVGEGT, per germline. The CDR3 reads CAGRRAGGVEQYF. CDR3 nucleotides: TGTGCCGGCAGAAGAGCGGGAGGGGTTGAGCAGTACTTC.

V gene TRBV5-1 combines with J gene TRBJ2-3; 14 nucleotides line up with TRBD2. Germline V gene data show CDR1 as SGHRS and CDR2 as YFSETQ. V was pared by 5 bases and J by 2 bases, with 4 bases of the junction left unmatched. The CDR3 has 16 residues. The chain's CDR3 is CASRSTSGRATDTQYF. In nucleotides, the CDR3 is TGCGCCAGCAGATCGACTAGCGGGAGGGCCACAGATACGCAGTATTTT.

The sample holds a few counts of this clonotype. V is TRBV6-6 and J is TRBJ2-7; TRBD1 might be the D (5 bases). The CDR3 covers 13 residues. The V gene lost 2 bases and the J gene lost 3 bases, with 8 bases spanning the gap. Per the germline V gene, CDR1 is MNHNY and CDR2 is SVGAGI (reference sequence). CDR3 nucleotide sequence: TGTGCCAGCAGTTACACAGACAGCTACGAGCAGTACTTC. Translation: CASSYTDSYEQYF.

Only a few counts were recorded for this clonotype. This chain links TRBV5-1 with TRBJ2-7, with TRBD2 matching 7 bases. The CDR3 is 14 amino acids. Germline V gene lookup returns CDR1 SGHRS and CDR2 YFSETQ. Losses at the gene ends were 3 bases for V and 4 bases for J; bases not matched to a gene: 7. The CDR3 nucleotides are TGCGCCAGCAGCTCAGGACTAGGCAGATACGAGCAGTACTTC. It specifies CASSSGLGRYEQYF.

This clonotype has just a few counts. V and J are TRBV7-2 and TRBJ2-1, with 14 bases aligning to TRBD2. The V and J ends lost 4 bases and 9 bases, in that order; junction bases with no gene match: 11. There are 17 residues in the CDR3. Germline CDR1 is SGHTA and CDR2 is FQGNSA. As DNA, the CDR3 is TGTGCCAGCAGCTCGGGGACTAGCGGGAGTTGGGGGGCTGAGCAGTTCTTC. Its protein product is CASSSGTSGSWGAEQFF.

This sequence joins TRBV21-1 and TRBJ2-7; TRBD2, the table's D call, lacks a check against the DNA. TRBV21-1 is a known pseudogene. The CDR3 length is 15 residues. CDR3 protein: CASSMALEGGYEQYF. CDR3 in DNA: TGTGCCAGCAGCATGGCCCTAGAGGGGGGGTACGAGCAGTACTTC.

The chain is built from TRBV6-1 and TRBJ2-5; a possible D gene is TRBD2 (7 bases). Trimming shortened V by 7 bases and J by 4 bases, and 16 bases separated the two germline ends. The CDR3 runs 14 residues. CDR1 is MNHNS, CDR2 SASEGT, per germline. The CDR3 loop is CASTEGGNAETQYF. For the CDR3, the DNA is TGTGCCAGCACCGAGGGGGGGAATGCAGAGACCCAGTACTTC.